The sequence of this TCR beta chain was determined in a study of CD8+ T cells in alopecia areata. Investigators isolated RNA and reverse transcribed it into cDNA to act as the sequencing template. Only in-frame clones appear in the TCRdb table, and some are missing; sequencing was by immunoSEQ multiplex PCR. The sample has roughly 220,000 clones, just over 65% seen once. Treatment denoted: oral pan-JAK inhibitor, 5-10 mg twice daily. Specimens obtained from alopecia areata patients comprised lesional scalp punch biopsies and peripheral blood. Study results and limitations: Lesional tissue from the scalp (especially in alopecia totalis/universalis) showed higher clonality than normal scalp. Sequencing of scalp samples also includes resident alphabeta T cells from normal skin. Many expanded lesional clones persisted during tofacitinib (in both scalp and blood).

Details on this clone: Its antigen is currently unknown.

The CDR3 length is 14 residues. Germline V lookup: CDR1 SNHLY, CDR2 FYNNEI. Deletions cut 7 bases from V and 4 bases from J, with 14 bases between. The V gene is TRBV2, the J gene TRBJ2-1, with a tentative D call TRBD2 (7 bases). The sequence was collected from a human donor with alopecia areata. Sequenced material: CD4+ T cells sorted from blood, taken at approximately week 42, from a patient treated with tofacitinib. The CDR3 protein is CASKGGTGYNEQFF. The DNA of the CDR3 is TGTGCCAGCAAGGGGGGGACTGGTTACAATGAGCAGTTCTTC.